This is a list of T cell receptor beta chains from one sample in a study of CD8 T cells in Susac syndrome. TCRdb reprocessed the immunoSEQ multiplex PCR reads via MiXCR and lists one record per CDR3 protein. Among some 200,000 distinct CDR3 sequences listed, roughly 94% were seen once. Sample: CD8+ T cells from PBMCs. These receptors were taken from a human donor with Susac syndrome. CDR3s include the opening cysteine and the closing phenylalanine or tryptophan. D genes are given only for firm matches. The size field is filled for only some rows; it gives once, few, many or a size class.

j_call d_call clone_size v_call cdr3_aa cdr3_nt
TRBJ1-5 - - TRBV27 CASSLSAGTYSNQPQHF TGTGCCAGCAGTTTATCAGCTGGGACCTATAGCAATCAGCCCCAGCATTTT
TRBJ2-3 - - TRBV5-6 CASSLTSSTDTQYF TGTGCCAGCAGCTTAACTAGCAGCACAGATACGCAGTATTTT
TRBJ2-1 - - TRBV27 CASTEGVGINNEQFF TGTGCCAGCACCGAAGGAGTTGGTATAAACAATGAGCAGTTCTTC
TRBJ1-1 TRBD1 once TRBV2 CASSDDPTGGNTEAFF TGTGCCAGCAGTGACGACCCGACAGGGGGGAACACTGAAGCTTTCTTT
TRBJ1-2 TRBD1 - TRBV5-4 CASSLTTGAGGYTF TGTGCCAGCAGCTTGACGACAGGGGCAGGTGGCTACACCTTC
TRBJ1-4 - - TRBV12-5 CASGLVTGGDEKLFF TGTGCTAGTGGTTTGGTTACAGGCGGGGATGAAAAACTGTTTTTT
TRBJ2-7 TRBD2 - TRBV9 CASSASLGGLAGGEQYF TGTGCCAGCAGCGCAAGTCTTGGGGGACTAGCGGGAGGCGAGCAGTACTTC
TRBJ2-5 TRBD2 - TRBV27 CASSPSYLAGETQYF TGTGCCAGCAGCCCATCCTATCTAGCGGGAGAGACCCAGTACTTC
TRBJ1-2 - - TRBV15 CATSGFSGPQGYGYTF TGTGCCACCAGCGGATTCTCGGGACCCCAGGGCTATGGCTACACCTTC
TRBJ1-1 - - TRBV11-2 CASSLLRGFTEAFF TGTGCCAGCAGCTTACTCCGAGGGTTCACTGAAGCTTTCTTT
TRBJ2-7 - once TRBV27 CASSTGTLKEQYF TGTGCCAGCAGTACCGGGACCCTCAAAGAGCAGTACTTC
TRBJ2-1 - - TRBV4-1 CASSQDGAVQFF TGCGCCAGCAGCCAAGATGGAGCAGTACAGTTCTTC
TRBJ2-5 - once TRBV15 CATSGELLGEETQYF TGTGCCACCAGCGGTGAGCTACTAGGAGAAGAGACCCAGTACTTC
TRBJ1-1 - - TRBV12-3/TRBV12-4 CASSLAGAGEAFF TGTGCCAGCAGTTTAGCAGGGGCCGGTGAAGCTTTCTTT
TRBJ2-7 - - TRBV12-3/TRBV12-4 CASRATGSLREQYF TGTGCCAGCAGAGCAACAGGGTCACTGCGCGAGCAGTACTTC
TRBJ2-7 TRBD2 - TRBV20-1 CSARDMGLAGLGQYF TGCAGTGCTAGAGATATGGGACTAGCGGGATTAGGGCAGTACTTC
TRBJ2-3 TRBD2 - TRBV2 CASSEGLAADTQYF TGTGCCAGCAGTGAGGGGCTAGCGGCAGATACGCAGTATTTT
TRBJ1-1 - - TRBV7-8 CASSFVQAEAFF TGTGCCAGCAGCTTCGTGCAGGCTGAAGCTTTCTTT
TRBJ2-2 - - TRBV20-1 CSALRQGGELFF TGCAGTGCTCTACGGCAGGGCGGGGAGCTGTTTTTT
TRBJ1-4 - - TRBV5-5 CASSLFFRAETNEKLFF TGTGCCAGCAGCTTGTTCTTTAGGGCGGAAACTAATGAAAAACTGTTTTTT
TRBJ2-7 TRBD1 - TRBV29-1 CSVHGTGTYEQYF TGCAGCGTTCACGGGACAGGGACCTACGAGCAGTACTTC
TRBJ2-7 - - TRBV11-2 CASSLAGAVYEQYF TGTGCCAGCAGTCTAGCCGGGGCGGTCTACGAGCAGTACTTC
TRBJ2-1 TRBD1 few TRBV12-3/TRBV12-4 CASSPGTGVGEQFF TGTGCCAGCAGTCCCGGGACAGGGGTAGGTGAGCAGTTCTTC
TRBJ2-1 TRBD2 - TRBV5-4 CASSPLAGQVHNEQFF TGTGCCAGCAGCCCTCTAGCGGGGCAAGTCCACAATGAGCAGTTCTTC
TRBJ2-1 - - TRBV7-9 CAFPSDGGRSYNEQFF TGTGCCTTCCCGAGTGACGGAGGCCGAAGCTACAATGAGCAGTTCTTC
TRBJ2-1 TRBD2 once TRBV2 CASSVTSGGFSYNEQFF TGTGCCAGCAGTGTGACTAGCGGGGGCTTCTCCTACAATGAGCAGTTCTTC
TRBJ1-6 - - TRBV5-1 CASSPEGWEPLHF TGCGCCAGCAGCCCGGAGGGGTGGGAGCCCCTCCACTTT
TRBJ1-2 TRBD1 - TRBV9 CASSYNGVGRGDYGYTF TGTGCCAGCAGCTACAACGGTGTAGGCAGGGGGGACTATGGCTACACCTTC
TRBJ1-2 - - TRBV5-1 CASRVDNYGYTF TGCGCCAGCAGAGTTGACAACTATGGCTACACCTTC
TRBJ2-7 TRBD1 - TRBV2 CASRGTEGRFGEQYF TGTGCCAGCAGGGGGACAGAGGGACGTTTTGGCGAGCAGTACTTC
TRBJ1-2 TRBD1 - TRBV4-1 CASSQAAGGGYGYTF TGCGCCAGCAGCCAAGCGGCAGGGGGAGGGTATGGCTACACCTTC
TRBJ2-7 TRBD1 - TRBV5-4 CASSLSAGGNLAYEQYF TGTGCCAGCAGCTTGAGCGCAGGGGGAAATCTCGCCTACGAGCAGTACTTC
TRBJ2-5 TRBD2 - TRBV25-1 CASRGGETQYF TGTGCCAGCAGGGGAGGGGAGACCCAGTACTTC
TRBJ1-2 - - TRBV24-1 CATSDGSYGYTF TGTGCCACCTCTGACGGAAGCTATGGCTACACCTTC
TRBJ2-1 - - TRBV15 CATGRSSYNEQFF TGTGCCACCGGGAGGAGCTCCTACAATGAGCAGTTCTTC
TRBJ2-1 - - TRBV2 CASSEAHSAYNEQFF TGTGCCAGCAGTGAAGCGCATAGCGCATACAATGAGCAGTTCTTC
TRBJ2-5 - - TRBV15 CATSRDKVQETQYF TGTGCCACCAGCAGAGATAAGGTCCAAGAGACCCAGTACTTC
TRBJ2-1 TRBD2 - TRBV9 CASSGRTSGSFSYNEQFF TGTGCCAGCAGCGGACGGACTAGCGGGAGTTTCTCCTACAATGAGCAGTTCTTC
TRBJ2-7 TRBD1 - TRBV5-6 CASSPGQRNYEQYF TGTGCCAGCAGCCCGGGACAGAGAAACTACGAGCAGTACTTC
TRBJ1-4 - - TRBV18 CASSPGTRDNEKLFF TGTGCCAGCTCACCCGGGACGCGGGATAATGAAAAACTGTTTTTT
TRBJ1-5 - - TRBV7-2 CASSLAAGSNQPQHF TGTGCCAGCAGCTTAGCGGCCGGTAGCAATCAGCCCCAGCATTTT
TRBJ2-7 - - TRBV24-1 CATSDTGEQYF TGTGCCACCAGTGACACTGGCGAGCAGTACTTC
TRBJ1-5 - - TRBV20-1 CSARSLLSQHF TGCAGTGCTAGATCCCTTTTGTCCCAGCATTTT
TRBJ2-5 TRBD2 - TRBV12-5 CASGSTLAGDQTQYF TGTGCTAGTGGTTCGACGCTAGCGGGAGATCAGACCCAGTACTTC
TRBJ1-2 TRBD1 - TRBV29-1 CSVAGGEVYGYTF TGCAGCGTTGCAGGGGGCGAAGTCTATGGCTACACCTTC
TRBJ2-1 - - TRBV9 CASSVAEVPEQFF TGTGCCAGCAGCGTAGCTGAGGTTCCTGAGCAGTTCTTC
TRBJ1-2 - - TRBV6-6 CASANPGGNYGYTF TGTGCCAGCGCCAACCCGGGGGGGAACTATGGCTACACCTTC
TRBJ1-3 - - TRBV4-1 CASSQDLRGNTIYF TGCGCCAGCAGCCAAGATCTTAGGGGAAACACCATATATTTT
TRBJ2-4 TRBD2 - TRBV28 CASTSPLGRDIQYF TGTGCCAGCACCTCGCCGTTGGGGAGGGACATTCAGTACTTC